The clone carrying this T cell receptor beta chain was counted only a few times. Its specificity is not known. Germline loops: CDR1 MDHEN, CDR2 SYDVKM. The CDR3 is made up of 17 amino acids. V was clipped by 7 bases and J by 0 bases, with 19 bases between them. This record comes from a study of long-term antiretroviral therapy in people with HIV. Investigators performed immunoSEQ version v3.0 at survey level. Only in-frame clones appear in the TCRdb table, and some are missing; sequencing was by immunoSEQ multiplex PCR. Among some 25,000 clones listed, approximately 80% were seen once. General study points: Upon ART, diversity increased but remained lower than transplant donor controls.

The sample was unsorted PBMCs, taken 0.7 years before starting antiretroviral therapy. The gene calls are TRBV28 and TRBJ1-5; tentatively, D is TRBD1 (5 bases). The TCR sequence derives from a man aged 25 to 40 with HIV. CDR3 in amino acids: CASIRVGAVSSNQPQHF. DNA of the CDR3: TGTGCCAGCATTCGCGTTGGGGCGGTAAGTAGCAATCAGCCCCAGCATTTT.